The 26 T cell receptor beta chains listed next were all sequenced from one sample in a study of T cell changes during pregnancy in multiple sclerosis. Data came from immunoSEQ multiplex PCR; TCRdb stores just in-frame clones and leaves some out. The repertoire has some 70,000 clones, more than 85% of them found once; the top ten carry 5.3%. Sequencing was performed on CD8+ T cells from peripheral blood mononuclear cells, taken before pregnancy. Source of these receptors: a female donor with multiple sclerosis, enrolled in a pregnancy study.

V usage is TRBV9 and J usage is TRBJ1-5, with 7 bases identical to TRBD1. With V trimmed by 2 bases and J by 5 bases, 7 bases remained unmatched. This CDR3 is built from 15 residues. The germline CDR1 and CDR2 sequences are SGDLS and YYNGEE. CDR3 region: CASSVTGVRDQPQHF. The CDR3 region has the DNA TGTGCCAGCAGCGTTACAGGGGTACGAGATCAGCCCCAGCATTTT.

The rearrangement links TRBV6-5 to TRBJ2-5; D may be TRBD1 (6 bases). Germline CDR1 MNHEY, CDR2 SVGAGI. This CDR3 region has 13 residues. V lost 5 bases to trimming and J lost 5 bases, with 12 bases between them. This CDR3 reads CASSTGSLETQYF. The CDR3 DNA reads TGTGCCAGCAGTACAGGGTCATTGGAGACCCAGTACTTC.

This chain's CDR3 is CATSRDPGLAGGETGELFF. The CDR3 nucleotides read TGTGCCACCAGCAGAGATCCGGGACTAGCGGGGGGGGAGACCGGGGAGCTGTTTTTT. This chain uses TRBV15 with TRBJ2-2; 16 bases agree with TRBD2. J gave up 5 bases and V 0 bases, and 6 bases lay outside the gene matches. The CDR3 sequence is 19 residues long. Germline V gives CDR1 LNHNV, CDR2 YYDKDF (reference sequence).

V is TRBV30 and J is TRBJ1-1; D remains ambiguous. The CDR3 is made up of 17 amino acids. Trimming took 2 bases from V and 4 from J, leaving 23 bases between them. CDR1 and CDR2 from the germline V gene are GTSNPN and SVGIG (reference sequence). CDR3 amino acids: CAWSFGPAFPGSTEAFF. The CDR3 coding sequence is TGTGCCTGGAGTTTTGGACCGGCCTTCCCCGGGAGCACTGAAGCTTTCTTT.

DNA of the CDR3: TGTGCCAGCAGCCCCACCACCGGGACCTACGAGCAGTACTTC. Translating it yields CASSPTTGTYEQYF. The V and J genes are TRBV6-5 and TRBJ2-7; TRBD2 might be the D (5 bases). The V gene lost 6 bases and the J gene lost 2 bases, with 14 bases spanning the gap. The V gene's germline CDR1 is MNHEY and CDR2 SVGAGI. CDR3 length: 14 residues.

The sample holds a few counts of this clone. V gene TRBV13 combines with J gene TRBJ1-2; no clear D gene. The ends were cut back, 3 bases at V and 7 bases at J, with 15 bases in the middle. This CDR3 comprises 14 residues. CDR1 is PRHDT and CDR2 is FYEKMQ in the germline V gene (reference sequence). The CDR3 protein is CASSLGPGGGGYTF. In DNA form, the CDR3 reads TGTGCCAGCAGCTTGGGTCCAGGAGGCGGTGGCTACACCTTC. Based on the CDR3 plus reference TRBV13 and TRBJ1-2, the full variable domain is AAGVIQSPRHLIKEKRETATLKCYPIPRHDTVYWYQQGPGQDPQFLISFYEKMQSDKGSIPDRFSAQQFSDYHSELNMSSLELGDSALYFCASSLGPGGGGYTFGSGTRLTVV.

The chain employs TRBV6-5 and TRBJ1-5; D not resolved. V lost 6 bases to trimming and J lost 11 bases, with 5 bases between them. This CDR3 has 9 amino acids. CDR1 is MNHEY and CDR2 is SVGAGI in the germline V gene. The DNA of the CDR3 is TGTGCCAGCAGCCCAGCCCAGCATTTT. It translates to CASSPAQHF.

This clone was seen more than once but under ten times. The chain combines TRBV7-2 with TRBJ2-1; 10 positions agree with TRBD2. Losses at the gene ends were 1 base for V and 0 bases for J; bases not matched to a gene: 3. The CDR3 covers 17 residues. Germline assignment: CDR1 SGHTA and CDR2 FQGNSA. The chain's CDR3 is CASSLDTSGDSYNEQFF. CDR3 DNA: TGTGCCAGCAGCTTAGACACTAGCGGGGACTCCTACAATGAGCAGTTCTTC.

J is TRBJ2-1 and V is TRBV13; 11 bases match TRBD2. CDR3 length: 15 amino acids. Trimming cost V 4 bases and J 5 bases; bases outside gene matches: 4. Germline V gives CDR1 PRHDT, CDR2 FYEKMQ (reference sequence). The CDR3 region has the DNA TGTGCCAGCAGCTGGGGACTAGCGGATAACAATGAGCAGTTCTTC. Translation gives CASSWGLADNNEQFF.

The genes are TRBV14 and TRBJ1-4; 11 bases align to TRBD1. The CDR3 length is 19 residues. V gave up 0 bases and J gave up 6 bases; unmatched junction bases: 12. Per the germline V gene, CDR1 is SGHDN and CDR2 is FVKESK. CDR3 nucleotides: TGTGCCAGCAGCCAAGATCTGCGGACAGGGGGCTTTATACATGAAAAACTGTTTTTT. Residues: CASSQDLRTGGFIHEKLFF.

The rearrangement joins TRBV6-1 to TRBJ2-1, with 13 bases aligning to TRBD2. The V segment lost 6 bases and the J segment 7 bases; nucleotides outside the gene matches: 6. Germline CDR1 reads MNHNS; CDR2 reads SASEGT. This CDR3 has 15 residues. The CDR3 protein is CASRPTSGGANEQFF. As DNA, the CDR3 is TGTGCCAGCAGACCTACTAGCGGGGGGGCAAATGAGCAGTTCTTC.

V gene TRBV6-5 combines with J gene TRBJ1-2; D may be TRBD1 (6 bases). The germline V gene encodes CDR1 MNHEY and CDR2 SVGAGI. This CDR3 region has 13 residues. Trimming cost V 2 bases and J 2 bases, with 6 bases left between them. CDR3 region: CASSYTGNYGYTF. The CDR3 DNA sequence: TGTGCCAGCAGTTACACAGGGAACTATGGCTACACCTTC.

V usage is TRBV5-6 and J usage is TRBJ2-1, with TRBD1 matching over 7 bases. The junction had 8 bases not matched to a gene; V was cut back by 3 bases and J by 2 bases. Germline values: CDR1 SGHDT, CDR2 YYEEEE. The CDR3 runs 16 residues. For the CDR3, the DNA is TGTGCCAGCAGCTATTCACAGGGGAACGCCTACAATGAGCAGTTCTTC. Translation gives CASSYSQGNAYNEQFF.

This clone was seen a handful of times. The chain couples TRBV9 to TRBJ2-5; D gene unclear. V was cut by 5 bases and J by 5 bases, with 10 bases left in between. The V gene's germline CDR1 is SGDLS and CDR2 YYNGEE. The CDR3 spans 12 residues. The CDR3 is CASSVHGETQYF. The CDR3 nucleotides read TGTGCCAGCAGTGTCCACGGGGAGACCCAGTACTTC.

The chain has TRBV29-1 and TRBJ2-7; D is perhaps TRBD1 (7 bases). In germline, CDR1 is SQVTM, CDR2 ANQGSEA. This CDR3 is built from 13 residues. Trimming removed 6 bases from V and 1 base from J, with 13 bases in between. CDR3 coding DNA: TGCAGCGTCCGCGGGACAGTATCCTACGAGCAGTACTTC. This gives the protein CSVRGTVSYEQYF.

The chain employs TRBV6-5 and TRBJ1-3; D unresolved. The CDR3 is 12 residues long. The germline V and J ends were trimmed by 6 bases and 3 bases, with 6 bases remaining between them. The germline gives CDR1 MNHEY, CDR2 SVGAGI. CDR3 in amino acids: CASSEIGNTIYF. The CDR3 nucleotides are TGTGCCAGCAGCGAGATTGGAAACACCATATATTTT.

The chain couples TRBV7-6 to TRBJ1-6; D remains ambiguous. The V end lost 1 base, the J end lost 8 bases, and 12 bases lay between the germline ends. Germline V gene lookup returns CDR1 SGHVS and CDR2 FNYEAQ. The CDR3 contains 15 residues. The CDR3 DNA is TGTGCCAGCAGCTTAGTTGGGGAGGACTATTCACCCCTCCACTTT. Its translation: CASSLVGEDYSPLHF.

The chain has TRBV9 and TRBJ2-6; maybe TRBD1 (5 bases). CDR1 and CDR2 from the germline V gene are SGDLS and YYNGEE. The CDR3 is made up of 19 amino acids. Trimming left V 4 bases short and J 4 bases short, with 24 bases between. CDR3 in amino acids: CASSLGLGVTGRGANVLTF. The CDR3 coding sequence is TGTGCCAGCAGCCTCGGGTTAGGGGTGACCGGCAGGGGGGCCAACGTCCTGACTTTC.

The J gene is TRBJ2-7, the V gene TRBV27; a weak D match, TRBD2 (5 bases). The CDR3 contains 11 residues. The V end lost 8 bases, the J end lost 3 bases, and 8 bases lay between the germline ends. Germline V gene data show CDR1 as MNHEY and CDR2 as SMNVEV (reference sequence). CDR3 sequence (DNA): TGTGCCAGCGGACTTTACTACGAGCAGTACTTC. Its protein product is CASGLYYEQYF.

The rearrangement joins TRBV7-6 to TRBJ2-2, with D maybe TRBD2 (6 bases). Trimming left V 2 bases short and J 4 bases short, with 17 bases between. CDR1 is SGHVS, CDR2 FNYEAQ, per germline. The CDR3 runs to 17 residues. The CDR3 loop reads CASSLILGGGVTGELFF. As DNA, the CDR3 is TGTGCCAGCAGCTTAATCCTGGGCGGCGGGGTCACCGGGGAGCTGTTTTTT.

This clone was observed once. The rearrangement links TRBV27 to TRBJ2-7, with 8 positions matching TRBD1. Losses at the gene ends were 3 bases for V and 3 bases for J; bases not matched to a gene: 4. This CDR3 region has 14 residues. CDR1 MNHEY and CDR2 SMNVEV come from the germline V gene (reference sequence). The CDR3 DNA follows: TGTGCCAGCAGTTTCGGGACAGGAATCTACGAGCAGTACTTC. Protein: CASSFGTGIYEQYF.

V usage is TRBV4-1 and J usage is TRBJ1-6, with D possibly being TRBD1 (5 bases). Germline assignment: CDR1 MGHRA and CDR2 YSYEKL. V gave up 3 bases and J gave up 11 bases, with 14 bases separating them. CDR3 length: 14 residues. CDR3: CASSQHDSSPPLHF. The CDR3 coding sequence is TGCGCCAGCAGCCAGCACGACAGTTCCCCACCCCTCCACTTT.

This chain joins TRBV18 and TRBJ2-7; 9 bases align to TRBD1. After removal of 0 bases from V and 6 bases from J, the junction contained 9 bases not matched to a gene. From germline, CDR1 is KGHSH and CDR2 LQKENI. CDR3 length: 16 residues. This CDR3 is CASSPPVGTGFLEQYF. CDR3 coding DNA: TGTGCCAGCTCACCACCGGTGGGGACAGGGTTTCTCGAGCAGTACTTC.

The chain links TRBV5-4 to TRBJ2-7; the match to TRBD2 covers 11 bases. Germline V gene sequence: CDR1 SGHNT, CDR2 YYREEE (reference sequence). V shed 4 bases and J 1 base; nucleotides not matched to a gene: 13. The CDR3 loop spans 18 amino acids. CDR3 protein: CASSANPPLAGESYEQYF. CDR3 coding DNA: TGTGCCAGCAGCGCCAACCCCCCACTAGCGGGGGAGTCCTACGAGCAGTACTTC.

The rearrangement joins TRBV19 to TRBJ2-1, with 11 nucleotides matching TRBD2. Per the germline V gene, CDR1 is LNHDA and CDR2 is SQIVND (reference sequence). The CDR3 runs 19 residues. V dropped 0 bases and J dropped 8; count of bases not matched to a gene: 15. CDR3 bases: TGTGCCAGTAGTATAGACCCTCCCGGGGTAGCGGGGGGGCTAGATGAGCAGTTCTTC. Its translation is CASSIDPPGVAGGLDEQFF.

In this sample, this clone turned up a few times. In nucleotides, the CDR3 is TGTGCCAGCGGCGACAGGGTGGCAGATACGCAGTATTTT. Protein sequence: CASGDRVADTQYF. This sequence joins TRBV9 and TRBJ2-3; 7 bases are a match to TRBD1. Germline CDR1 and CDR2: SGDLS and YYNGEE. The ends lost 7 bases at V and 4 bases at J; junction bases unmatched: 6. CDR3 length: 13 amino acids.